This TCR beta chain emerged from a study of blood T cells in healthy people across ages. A second roughly 6 to 11 cycle PCR used barcoded and J-beta primers. Tags on each cDNA molecule came from a template-switch adaptor with 12 random nucleotides. TCRdb re-analysed the 5' RACE reads in MiXCR, keeping a single row per CDR3 protein. The table lists fewer than 2,000,000 distinct CDR3 sequences, approximately 40% of them singletons, with around 23% in the top ten. CDR1 KGHSH and CDR2 LQKENI come from the germline V gene. J was trimmed by 2 bases and V by 3 bases; bases with no gene match: 7. The CDR3 sequence is 16 residues long.

The chain joins TRBV18 to TRBJ2-5; 9 bases agree with TRBD1. The sequencing input was blood. The receptor was derived from a human donor in good health. Written as DNA, the CDR3 is TGTGCCAGCTCACCGGGACGGGGACAGGGTCAAGAGACCCAGTACTTC. Encoded protein: CASSPGRGQGQETQYF.